These 21 T cell receptor beta chains were sequenced from one sample in a study of cytomegalovirus exposure and HLA in healthy donors. The PCR had 60 Vbeta and 13 Jbeta primers. Repertoires were generated with immunoSEQ multiplex PCR, while TCRdb's copy carries only in-frame clones and drops some. The data show 200,000 or so clones, with almost 70% seen just once and 2.6% held by the top ten. Sequenced input: PBMCs. All receptors come from a man aged 40-55 years in good health and CMV-seropositive.

J is TRBJ2-4 and V is TRBV4-1, with TRBD1 as a possible D gene (6 bases). Germline assignment: CDR1 MGHRA and CDR2 YSYEKL. V lost 5 bases, J lost 5 bases, and 13 bases lay in between. This CDR3 contains 14 residues. The CDR3 sequence is CASSTQTGQNIQYF. CDR3 in DNA: TGCGCCAGCAGCACACAGACAGGTCAAAACATTCAGTACTTC.

The gene calls are TRBV11-3 and TRBJ2-1, with 7 bases identical to TRBD2. The CDR3 is made up of 16 amino acids. Germline V CDR1 and CDR2: SGHNT, YENEEA. Germline trimming cut 1 base from V and 2 bases from J; bases unmatched to any gene: 5. CDR3 loop: CASSLGGGIAYNEQFF. CDR3 bases: TGTGCCAGCAGCTTAGGGGGGGGGATAGCCTACAATGAGCAGTTCTTC.

V gene TRBV7-8 combines with J gene TRBJ1-5, with D perhaps matching TRBD1 (6 bases). CDR3 length equals 15 residues. Germline lookup yields CDR1 SGHVS and CDR2 FQNEAQ. V dropped 5 bases and J dropped 2 bases, with 13 bases sitting between them. The CDR3 here is CASSKGGNRNQPQHF. In DNA form, the CDR3 reads TGTGCCAGCAGCAAGGGGGGGAATCGCAATCAGCCCCAGCATTTT. Full variable domain (remainder filled in from reference TRBV7-8 and TRBJ1-5): GAGVSQSPRYKVAKRGQDVALRCDPISGHVSLFWYQQALGQGPEFLTYFQNEAQLDKSGLPSDRFFAERPEGSVSTLKIQRTQQEDSAVYLCASSKGGNRNQPQHFGDGTRLSIL.

Only one count was recorded for this clone. The chain recombines TRBV28 with TRBJ2-5; 11 bases align to TRBD1. Germline CDR1 reads MDHEN; CDR2 reads SYDVKM. This CDR3 spans 15 amino acids. With V trimmed by 6 bases and J by 7 bases, 10 bases remained unmatched. The CDR3: CASSNPIGTGGTQYF. The CDR3 DNA reads TGTGCCAGCAGCAATCCTATCGGGACAGGGGGGACCCAGTACTTC. The full variable domain, in which reference TRBV28 and TRBJ2-5 provide the parts outside the CDR3, is DVKVTQSSRYLVKRTGEKVFLECVQDMDHENMFWYRQDPGLGLRLIYFSYDVKMKEKGDIPEGYSVSREKKERFSLILESASTNQTSMYLCASSNPIGTGGTQYFGPGTRLLVL.

This clone was detected only a few times. The gene calls are TRBV5-4 and TRBJ1-3, with unresolved D. CDR3 length equals 13 residues. The V end was cut by 4 bases, the J end by 5 bases, with 10 bases between. Germline V gene data show CDR1 as SGHNT and CDR2 as YYREEE (reference sequence). CDR3 in amino acids: CASSTDTRNTIYF. CDR3 bases: TGTGCCAGCAGCACTGACACGAGAAACACCATATATTTT.

The V call is TRBV13, the J call TRBJ1-1; tentative D call: TRBD1 (5 bases). The germline CDR1 and CDR2 sequences are PRHDT and FYEKMQ (reference sequence). The CDR3 covers 13 residues. Between the trimmed V and J ends, which lost 5 bases and 6 bases, there was a span of 13 bases. The CDR3, as DNA: TGTGCCAGCAGCCCCCATCGGGGGGCTGAAGCTTTCTTT. Amino acids: CASSPHRGAEAFF.

The rearrangement joins TRBV7-6 to TRBJ1-2, with 9 bases matching TRBD1. This CDR3 comprises 15 residues. Germline trimming cut 1 base from V and 2 bases from J; bases unmatched to any gene: 2. Germline CDR1 is SGHVS and CDR2 is FNYEAQ. The DNA of the CDR3 is TGTGCCAGCAGCTTAGACGGACAGGGGAACTATGGCTACACCTTC. This codes for CASSLDGQGNYGYTF. Filled out from reference TRBV7-6 and TRBJ1-2, the complete variable domain reads GAGVSQSPRYKVTKRGQDVALRCDPISGHVSLYWYRQALGQGPEFLTYFNYEAQQDKSGLPNDRFSAERPEGSISTLTIQRTEQRDSAMYRCASSLDGQGNYGYTFGSGTRLTVV.

This rearrangement joins TRBV27 to TRBJ1-5; possible D gene TRBD1, 5 bases. V was clipped by 3 bases and J by 5 bases, with 8 bases between them. The CDR3 runs to 13 residues. Germline CDR1 MNHEY, CDR2 SMNVEV (reference sequence). CDR3 bases: TGTGCCAGCAGTTTGGGCAGGGATCAGCCCCAGCATTTT. Translated, it gives CASSLGRDQPQHF.

V and J are TRBV5-1 and TRBJ2-4; 8 positions agree with TRBD1. Unmatched junction bases numbered 4, after V lost 2 bases and J lost 0 bases. Germline CDR1 is SGHRS and CDR2 is YFSETQ. The CDR3 is made up of 16 amino acids. CDR3 amino acids: CASSLGTGLAKNIQYF. The CDR3 DNA is TGCGCCAGCAGCTTAGGGACAGGCCTAGCCAAAAACATTCAGTACTTC.

CDR3 in amino acids: CAGNRGTSGANVLTF. Here the CDR3 DNA reads TGTGCCGGAAACAGGGGAACGAGTGGGGCCAACGTCCTGACTTTC. The genes are TRBV6-1 and TRBJ2-6, with 7 bases that match TRBD1. V lost 11 bases and J lost 3; bases outside the gene matches: 10. This CDR3 has 15 residues. Germline CDR1 and CDR2: MNHNS and SASEGT.

This clone has only a few counts. Here the CDR3 DNA reads TGTGCCAGCAGTGATCATGGCTTGAACACTGAAGCTTTCTTT. It yields the protein CASSDHGLNTEAFF. The J gene is TRBJ1-1, the V gene TRBV6-1, with D unresolved. CDR3 size: 14 residues. Germline lookup yields CDR1 MNHNS and CDR2 SASEGT. Between the trimmed V and J ends, which lost 3 bases and 0 bases, there was a span of 8 bases.

The V gene is TRBV6-5, the J gene TRBJ1-3; 7 bases line up with TRBD1. The CDR3 sequence is 15 residues long. J gave up 4 bases and V 8 bases, and 11 bases lay outside the gene matches. Germline CDR1 is MNHEY and CDR2 is SVGAGI. The CDR3 sequence: CASAPGTERGNTIYF. The CDR3, as DNA: TGTGCCAGCGCCCCGGGGACAGAGCGGGGAAACACCATATATTTT.

The rearrangement uses TRBV19 and TRBJ2-5; D gene uncertain. CDR1 and CDR2 from the germline V gene are LNHDA and SQIVND (reference sequence). There are 11 residues in the CDR3. V gave up 6 bases and J gave up 5 bases, with 7 bases separating them. The CDR3 spells CASSARETQYF. CDR3 DNA sequence: TGTGCCAGTAGCGCGAGGGAGACCCAGTACTTC.

As for this clone: The junction shows a germline mismatch at one end, possibly a read error. The CDR3 bases are TGTACCAGCACAACAGGTTCCGGCTCTGGAAACACCATATATTTT. This translates into CTSTTGSGSGNTIYF. The V and J genes are TRBV7-9 and TRBJ1-3; D might be TRBD1 (5 bases). This CDR3 contains 15 residues. Germline V lookup: CDR1 SEHNR, CDR2 FQNEAQ (reference sequence).

V and J are TRBV4-1 and TRBJ1-2; 7 bases map to TRBD1. CDR3 length: 14 amino acids. V trimming: 0 bases; J trimming: 6 bases; junction bases outside the gene matches: 4. CDR1 and CDR2 (germline): MGHRA, YSYEKL. In DNA, the CDR3 is TGCGCCAGCAGCCAAGATCAGGGGGTGCATGGCTACACCTTC. Its protein product is CASSQDQGVHGYTF.

The V gene is TRBV6-5, the J gene TRBJ2-1; tentatively, D is TRBD1 (6 bases). CDR1 and CDR2 (germline): MNHEY, SVGAGI. V gave up 0 bases and J gave up 9 bases, with 9 bases separating them. This CDR3 is built from 13 residues. This chain's CDR3 is CASSYSQGGEQFF. The DNA of the CDR3 is TGTGCCAGCAGTTACTCACAGGGTGGTGAGCAGTTCTTC.

The chain joins TRBV7-8 to TRBJ2-5; D unresolved. The CDR3 length is 13 residues. Per the germline V gene, CDR1 is SGHVS and CDR2 is FQNEAQ. Deletions cut 4 bases from V and 5 bases from J, with 11 bases between. As DNA, the CDR3 is TGTGCCAGCAGCTCATCCCTACGGGAGACCCAGTACTTC. Encoded protein: CASSSSLRETQYF.

The chain recombines TRBV7-6 with TRBJ2-5, with 10 bases identical to TRBD2. CDR1 is SGHVS, CDR2 FNYEAQ, per germline. The CDR3 length is 15 residues. Germline trimming cut 5 bases from V and 7 bases from J; bases unmatched to any gene: 10. The CDR3 sequence is CASSLRISGGRTQYF. In DNA, the CDR3 is TGTGCCAGCAGCCTCAGGATTAGCGGGGGGAGGACCCAGTACTTC.

The genes are TRBV29-1 and TRBJ2-6, with D possibly being TRBD1 (5 bases). The germline gives CDR1 SQVTM, CDR2 ANQGSEA. V was pared by 7 bases and J by 2 bases, with 12 bases between. This CDR3 contains 14 residues. CDR3 protein: CSGNTGAGANVLTF. For the CDR3, the DNA is TGCAGCGGAAACACAGGCGCTGGGGCCAACGTCCTGACTTTC. Drawing the rest from reference TRBV29-1 and TRBJ2-6, the complete variable domain is SAVISQKPSRDICQRGTSLTIQCQVDSQVTMMFWYRQQPGQSLTLIATANQGSEATYESGFVIDKFPISRPNLTFSTLTVSNMSPEDSSIYLCSGNTGAGANVLTFGAGSRLTVL.

The chain couples TRBV2 to TRBJ2-1; no clear D gene. This CDR3 is built from 12 residues. CDR1 and CDR2 (germline): SNHLY, FYNNEI. The V end lost 5 bases, the J end lost 7 bases, and 9 bases lay between the germline ends. CDR3 sequence: CASSQIGNEQFF. CDR3 nucleotides: TGTGCCAGCAGTCAGATCGGGAATGAGCAGTTCTTC.

The table lists this clone with a few counts. This chain connects TRBV5-1 to TRBJ2-5, with D uncertain. The CDR3 contains 11 residues. CDR1 SGHRS and CDR2 YFSETQ come from the germline V gene. Deletions cut 3 bases from V and 10 bases from J, with 10 bases between. CDR3 region: CASSSERIQYF. CDR3 nucleotide sequence: TGCGCCAGCAGCTCGGAGAGAATCCAGTACTTC. Looking up the rest from reference TRBV5-1 and TRBJ2-5 gives the full variable domain: KAGVTQTPRYLIKTRGQQVTLSCSPISGHRSVSWYQQTPGQGLQFLFEYFSETQRNKGNFPGRFSGRQFSNSRSEMNVSTLELGDSALYLCASSSERIQYFGPGTRLLVL.